These T cell receptor beta chains were read from a single sample in a study of blood T cell repertoires in COVID-19. The method was immunoSEQ multiplex PCR; TCRdb's version includes in-frame clones alone and lacks a portion of them. Altogether roughly 280,000 clones are present, 88% being singletons, with the ten largest covering roughly 12%. Material: peripheral blood. The receptors shown here come from a woman aged 25 to 39 with COVID-19, enrolled during active disease. The CDR3 runs from the conserved cysteine through the conserved F or W. Each record gives: V gene, D gene, J gene, CDR3 protein, CDR3 DNA. D genes are given only for firm matches.

>TRBV7-8|-|TRBJ1-3
CASGPGHRSGNTIYF
TGTGCCAGTGGGCCGGGACACCGTTCTGGAAACACCATATATTTT
>TRBV28|-|TRBJ1-2
CASWALSYGYTF
TGTGCCAGCTGGGCCCTGAGCTATGGCTACACCTTC
>TRBV28|-|TRBJ1-2
CASTISGIYGYTF
TGTGCCAGCACCATCTCCGGGATCTATGGCTACACCTTC
>TRBV4-1|-|TRBJ1-5
CASSQVFVQPQHF
TGCGCCAGCAGCCAAGTCTTCGTACAGCCCCAGCATTTT
>TRBV4-3|-|TRBJ2-7
CASSRGGEGEQYF
TGCGCCAGTAGCAGAGGGGGTGAGGGGGAGCAGTACTTC
>TRBV28|TRBD2|TRBJ2-1
CASILGTSGMNEQFF
TGTGCCAGCATCCTCGGGACTAGCGGGATGAATGAGCAGTTCTTC
>TRBV12-5|-|TRBJ2-1
CASGFNGYNEQFF
TGTGCTAGTGGTTTTAACGGCTACAATGAGCAGTTCTTC
>TRBV9|TRBD2|TRBJ2-3
CASSETSGSTDTQYF
TGTGCCAGCAGCGAGACTAGCGGGAGCACAGATACGCAGTATTTT
>TRBV4-1|-|TRBJ2-1
CASSLSLHNEQFF
TGCGCCAGCAGCCTAAGCCTACACAATGAGCAGTTCTTC
>TRBV4-3|-|TRBJ2-1
CASSLGLNNEQFF
TGCGCCAGCAGCTTAGGACTGAACAATGAGCAGTTCTTC
>TRBV6-2/TRBV6-3|-|TRBJ2-1
CASSSGTGEQFF
TGTGCCAGCAGCTCCGGCACGGGGGAGCAGTTCTTC